Presented here are 30 T cell receptor beta chains from one specimen sequenced in a study of vaccination and CD4 T cells after COVID-19. The treatment: roughly ten-day PBMC culture with coronavirus spike peptide pools or control peptides (ViraFEST assay). Scientists ran DNA taken from cultured CD4+ T cells through the Oncomine TCR Beta short-read assay for sequencing. TCRdb reanalysed the PCR reads using MiXCR and keeps one entry per CDR3 protein. This table has about 21,000 distinct CDR3 sequences, 47% appearing once. Their cognate antigens are unknown. This sample comprised CD4+ T cells from blood, cultured in vitro, obtained before SARS-CoV-2 vaccination. The receptors were sampled from a human donor who had recovered from COVID-19.

This chain joins TRBV11-2 and TRBJ2-3; 10 positions match TRBD1. V shed 0 bases and J 5 bases; nucleotides not matched to a gene: 8. This CDR3 spans 17 amino acids. Germline CDR1 and CDR2: SGHAT and FQNNGV. As DNA, the CDR3 is TGTGCCAGCAGCTTAGATGGGGACAGGGGTTGGCGAGATACGCAGTATTTT. Protein: CASSLDGDRGWRDTQYF.

The genes are TRBV19 and TRBJ1-5; the match to TRBD1 covers 9 bases. There are 14 residues in the CDR3. Germline V gene lookup returns CDR1 LNHDA and CDR2 SQIVND (reference sequence). Unmatched junction bases numbered 3, after V lost 8 bases and J lost 1 base. The CDR3, as DNA: TGTGCCAGTGGAGGACAGGGGAGCAATCAGCCCCAGCATTTT. Its translation: CASGGQGSNQPQHF.

The chain combines TRBV20-1 with TRBJ1-1; tentatively, D is TRBD1 (5 bases). The CDR3 runs to 13 residues. The germline V gene has CDR1 DFQATT and CDR2 SNEGSKA (reference sequence). Trimming shortened V by 3 bases and J by 8 bases, and 16 bases separated the two germline ends. This CDR3 reads CSARYSIGTEAFF. CDR3 sequence (DNA): TGCAGTGCTAGGTACAGTATTGGGACCGAAGCTTTCTTT.

The chain combines TRBV7-2 with TRBJ1-5; 7 nucleotides align to TRBD1. This CDR3 is 14 amino acids long. CDR1 and CDR2 from the germline V gene are SGHTA and FQGNSA. The V and J ends lost 1 base and 4 bases, in that order; junction bases with no gene match: 1. CDR3 sequence: CASSLEGANQPQHF. DNA for the CDR3: TGTGCCAGCAGCTTAGAGGGGGCAAATCAGCCCCAGCATTTT.

The rearrangement uses TRBV19 and TRBJ2-5, with 14 bases fitting TRBD2. This CDR3 spans 15 amino acids. Looked up from germline, CDR1 is LNHDA and CDR2 is SQIVND (reference sequence). Trimming cost V 5 bases and J 5 bases; bases outside gene matches: 4. CDR3 amino acids: CASSSGLAGGETQYF. DNA for the CDR3: TGTGCCAGTAGTTCAGGACTAGCGGGGGGTGAGACCCAGTACTTC.

This clonotype was seen a handful of times. The chain is built from TRBV15 and TRBJ1-5; 10 bases are a match to TRBD1. CDR1 is LNHNV, CDR2 YYDKDF, per germline (reference sequence). This CDR3 has 15 residues. V dropped 3 bases and J dropped 8; count of bases not matched to a gene: 7. CDR3 DNA: TGTGCCACCAGCAGGGCCGGGACAGGGGTTGAGCCCCAGCATTTT. It is translated as CATSRAGTGVEPQHF.

CDR3 in amino acids: CASSPQQGAYTEAFF. CDR3 DNA sequence: TGTGCCAGCAGTCCTCAACAGGGGGCATATACTGAAGCTTTCTTT. This chain uses TRBV28 with TRBJ1-1, with 9 bases that match TRBD1. This CDR3 contains 15 residues. V was clipped by 5 bases and J by 5 bases; unmatched bases: 9. Germline V lookup: CDR1 MDHEN, CDR2 SYDVKM.

The chain employs TRBV7-9 and TRBJ1-2, with a tentative D call TRBD1 (6 bases). Germline V gives CDR1 SEHNR, CDR2 FQNEAQ (reference sequence). CDR3 length: 12 residues. V lost 4 bases, J lost 8 bases, and 11 bases lay in between. As DNA, the CDR3 is TGTGCCAGCAGCTCCCCTAGGGGGGGCTACACCTTC. It specifies CASSSPRGGYTF.

The chain employs TRBV10-2 and TRBJ2-3, with TRBD1 as a possible D gene (6 bases). CDR1 WSHSY and CDR2 SAAADI come from the germline V gene. V lost 8 bases and J lost 1, with 16 bases in between. CDR3 size: 15 residues. This CDR3 is CASRDNERGTDTQYF. CDR3 DNA sequence: TGCGCCAGCCGGGACAATGAACGTGGCACAGATACGCAGTATTTT.

The chain combines TRBV19 with TRBJ1-4; D possibly corresponds to TRBD1 (5 bases). Germline V gene data show CDR1 as LNHDA and CDR2 as SQIVND (reference sequence). The CDR3 extends over 14 amino acids. Trimming cost V 5 bases and J 8 bases, with 15 bases left between them. The CDR3: CASSVPGYDEKLFF. The CDR3 nucleotides are TGTGCCAGTAGTGTCCCAGGGTACGACGAAAAACTGTTTTTT.

This rearrangement joins TRBV4-1 to TRBJ1-2; maybe TRBD1 (6 bases). Germline lookup yields CDR1 MGHRA and CDR2 YSYEKL. The CDR3 length is 13 residues. The V end was cut by 3 bases, the J end by 8 bases, with 13 bases between. The CDR3 bases are TGCGCCAGCAGCCAGCCTACAGGGTCCGGCTACACCTTC. Amino acid sequence: CASSQPTGSGYTF.

This clonotype was observed a few times. V and J are TRBV7-6 and TRBJ1-6; D may be TRBD1 (5 bases). The CDR3 contains 17 residues. Germline V gene data show CDR1 as SGHVS and CDR2 as FNYEAQ. V lost 2 bases and J 5 bases, leaving 16 bases between the germline ends. The CDR3: CASSLFPTGRDNSPLHF. The CDR3 region has the DNA TGTGCCAGCAGCTTATTTCCCACAGGTCGGGATAATTCACCCCTCCACTTT.

This clonotype was recorded a few times. This sequence joins TRBV6-5 and TRBJ1-5; the D gene is possibly TRBD1 (5 bases). CDR1 is MNHEY, CDR2 SVGAGI, per germline. The CDR3 extends over 15 amino acids. Trimming removed 2 bases from V and 2 bases from J, with 10 bases in between. The CDR3 region has the DNA TGTGCCAGCAGTTACGACCGGGACGGCAATCAGCCCCAGCATTTT. It translates to CASSYDRDGNQPQHF.

The chain employs TRBV7-2 and TRBJ2-7; D is undetermined. Germline V CDR1 and CDR2: SGHTA, FQGNSA. This CDR3 is built from 12 residues. Trimming took off 1 base at V and 2 bases at J, with 3 bases between the two ends. CDR3 region: CASSLDTYEQYF. In DNA, the CDR3 is TGTGCCAGCAGCTTAGACACCTACGAGCAGTACTTC. Looking up the rest from reference TRBV7-2 and TRBJ2-7 gives the full variable domain: GAGVSQSPSNKVTEKGKDVELRCDPISGHTALYWYRQSLGQGLEFLIYFQGNSAPDKSGLPSDRFSAERTGGSVSTLTIQRTQQEDSAVYLCASSLDTYEQYFGPGTRLTVT.

This chain connects TRBV20-1 to TRBJ1-3; D is unclear. V lost 3 bases to trimming and J lost 0 bases, with 9 bases between them. The CDR3 has 14 amino acids. Germline CDR1 and CDR2: DFQATT and SNEGSKA (reference sequence). CDR3 sequence reads: CSARGSASGNTIYF. Here the CDR3 DNA reads TGCAGTGCTAGGGGCAGTGCCTCTGGAAACACCATATATTTT.

This clonotype was counted a few times. V is TRBV20-1 and J is TRBJ1-1, with no clear D. V lost 0 bases and J 2 bases, leaving 10 bases between the germline ends. The CDR3 has 14 residues. Germline V gives CDR1 DFQATT, CDR2 SNEGSKA (reference sequence). CDR3 DNA: TGCAGTGCTAGAGATCCGGCACATAACACTGAAGCTTTCTTT. Translating gives CSARDPAHNTEAFF.

The V gene is TRBV7-9, the J gene TRBJ2-3, with D possibly matching TRBD1 (5 bases). The V gene's germline CDR1 is SEHNR and CDR2 FQNEAQ (reference sequence). Between the trimmed V and J ends, which lost 0 bases and 5 bases, there was a span of 12 bases. The CDR3 is 15 amino acids. CDR3 loop: CASSLAGAVGDTQYF. The CDR3, as DNA: TGTGCCAGCAGCTTAGCAGGGGCAGTGGGAGATACGCAGTATTTT. Based on the CDR3 plus reference TRBV7-9 and TRBJ2-3, the full variable domain is DTGVSQNPRHKITKRGQNVTFRCDPISEHNRLYWYRQTLGQGPEFLTYFQNEAQLEKSRLLSDRFSAERPKGSFSTLEIQRTEQGDSAMYLCASSLAGAVGDTQYFGPGTRLTVL.

Remarks on this clonotype: At one end, the junction sequence differs from germline, possibly due to a read error. The V and J genes are TRBV12-3 or TRBV12-4 and TRBJ1-5; D gene uncertain. The CDR3 is 14 amino acids. CDR3 loop: CASSLLGSNQSQHF. Written as DNA, the CDR3 is TGTGCCAGCAGCCTCCTAGGTAGCAATCAGTCCCAGCATTTT.

The CDR3 DNA is TGTGCCTCGGCTAGCAATCAGCCCCAGCATTTT. Translated: CASASNQPQHF. The chain is built from TRBV6-1 and TRBJ1-5; D uncertain. There are 11 residues in the CDR3. Between the trimmed V and J ends, which lost 11 bases and 0 bases, there was a span of 5 bases. Germline CDR1 is MNHNS and CDR2 is SASEGT.

The rearrangement links TRBV11-3 to TRBJ1-2; unclear D gene. Germline V gene data show CDR1 as SGHNT and CDR2 as YENEEA. The CDR3 sequence is 12 residues long. Trimming cost V 1 base and J 8 bases, with 8 bases left between them. CDR3 in amino acids: CASSLGGRGYTF. The CDR3 DNA follows: TGTGCCAGCAGCTTAGGCGGGAGAGGCTACACCTTC.

J is TRBJ1-1 and V is TRBV6-4, with TRBD1 matching over 8 bases. The length of the CDR3 is 13 residues. The junction had 8 bases not matched to a gene; V was cut back by 9 bases and J by 5 bases. Germline assignment: CDR1 MRHNA and CDR2 SNTAGT. The CDR3 DNA sequence: TGTGCCAGTCAGGGGGCCCCAGGAACTGAAGCTTTCTTT. Translating it yields CASQGAPGTEAFF.

The sample holds a few counts of this clonotype. The CDR3 loop is CASTSRGVETGELFF. The CDR3 nucleotides are TGTGCCAGCACATCACGGGGGGTAGAGACCGGGGAGCTGTTTTTT. The chain combines TRBV6-1 with TRBJ2-2, with 7 bases matching TRBD2. This CDR3 contains 15 residues. The germline gives CDR1 MNHNS, CDR2 SASEGT. V lost 7 bases, J lost 5 bases, and 10 bases stayed unmatched.

As DNA, the CDR3 is TGTGCCAGCAGCCAAGCGGGGGGCACGGACACCTTC. Translated, it gives CASSQAGGTDTF. The chain carries TRBV28 and TRBJ1-2, with D perhaps matching TRBD1 (6 bases). Germline-derived CDR1 and CDR2 are MDHEN and SYDVKM. This CDR3 is 12 amino acids long. V lost 6 bases and J lost 12, with 17 bases in between.

This clonotype was detected only once. V gene TRBV30 combines with J gene TRBJ2-3; perhaps TRBD2 as D (5 bases). The CDR3 runs to 14 residues. Per germline, CDR1 GTSNPN and CDR2 SVGIG (reference sequence). With 1 base removed from V and 8 bases from J, the gap between germline ends came to 16 bases. The DNA for the CDR3 is TGTGCCTGGAGTGGGGTAGTGGAGGCTAGTACGCAGTATTTT. This sequence encodes CAWSGVVEASTQYF.

The V call is TRBV7-2, the J call TRBJ2-7; a possible D gene is TRBD2 (6 bases). Between the trimmed V and J ends, which lost 5 bases and 1 base, there was a span of 15 bases. CDR3 size: 15 residues. Per germline, CDR1 SGHTA and CDR2 FQGNSA. CDR3 DNA: TGTGCCAGCAGCCGTTGGCATAGCGGATCCTACGAGCAGTACTTC. It yields the protein CASSRWHSGSYEQYF.

The sample holds a few counts of this clonotype. The gene calls are TRBV7-3 and TRBJ1-1; D is unclear. CDR1 SGHTA and CDR2 FQGTGA come from the germline V gene. The ends were cut back, 2 bases at V and 1 base at J, with 8 bases in the middle. The CDR3 runs to 14 residues. The CDR3 nucleotides read TGTGCCAGCAGCTTAGACGGATCGAACACTGAAGCTTTCTTT. It yields the protein CASSLDGSNTEAFF. Full variable domain (outside the CDR3, taken from reference TRBV7-3 and TRBJ1-1): GAGVSQTPSNKVTEKGKYVELRCDPISGHTALYWYRQSLGQGPEFLIYFQGTGAADDSGLPNDRFFAVRPEGSVSTLKIQRTERGDSAVYLCASSLDGSNTEAFFGQGTRLTVV.

This sequence joins TRBV20-1 and TRBJ1-5, with TRBD1 as a possible D gene (5 bases). The CDR3 runs to 16 residues. The V gene lost 0 bases and the J gene lost 0 bases, with 12 bases spanning the gap. CDR1 DFQATT and CDR2 SNEGSKA come from the germline V gene (reference sequence). The CDR3 protein is CSARDDSLYSNQPQHF. CDR3 nucleotide sequence: TGCAGTGCTAGAGATGACAGCCTATATAGCAATCAGCCCCAGCATTTT.

The V gene is TRBV12-5, the J gene TRBJ2-7, with TRBD1 matching over 11 bases. J was trimmed by 1 base and V by 6 bases; bases with no gene match: 14. The CDR3 loop spans 18 amino acids. Looked up from germline, CDR1 is LGHNT and CDR2 is FRNRAP. CDR3 protein: CASGPPPGQGVGSYEQYF. The CDR3, as DNA: TGTGCTAGTGGCCCCCCCCCGGGACAGGGGGTTGGGTCCTACGAGCAGTACTTC.

The chain carries TRBV6-5 and TRBJ1-2; unclear D gene. CDR3 size: 14 residues. V lost 2 bases to trimming and J lost 3 bases, with 10 bases between them. The V gene's germline CDR1 is MNHEY and CDR2 SVGAGI. DNA of the CDR3: TGTGCCAGCAGTTACGTCAGACCAGACTATGGCTACACCTTC. Translating gives CASSYVRPDYGYTF.

Here the CDR3 reads CSASDETQYF. Here the CDR3 DNA reads TGCAGTGCTAGTGACGAGACCCAGTACTTC. The rearrangement uses TRBV20-1 and TRBJ2-5; no definite D call. V was shortened by 3 bases and J by 5 bases, with 4 bases between the two germline ends. The CDR3 consists of 10 residues. From germline, CDR1 is DFQATT and CDR2 SNEGSKA (reference sequence).